This T cell receptor beta chain stems from a study of long-term antiretroviral therapy in people with HIV. Study-wide findings and caveats: There were no data on ART adherence, viral resistance or therapy changes, a gap that limits inferences about post-ART repertoire changes.

Worth noting for this clone: Its specificity is not known.

Assay version v3.0 of immunoSEQ was used, and it was run at survey level. This table comes from immunoSEQ multiplex PCR, and its TCRdb copy is limited to in-frame clones, with some not included. Among 20,000 or so clones listed, roughly 80% were seen once. The CDR3 covers 15 residues. The V and J ends lost 6 bases and 6 bases, in that order; junction bases with no gene match: 13. CDR1 and CDR2 from the germline V gene are MNHEY and SVGAGI. Every one of the donors gave at least one pre-ART PBMC sample and at least two post-ART PBMC samples. Treated in the United States were all of the participants with HIV.

The specimen comprised unsorted PBMCs, sampled 0.2 years after starting antiretroviral therapy. The chain joins TRBV6-5 to TRBJ1-1; 7 bases match TRBD1. This sequence originates from a woman aged 25 to 45 with HIV. The DNA of the CDR3 is TGTGCCAGCAGACCCACCCGACAGGGAAGGCCTGAAGCTTTCTTT. Protein sequence: CASRPTRQGRPEAFF.